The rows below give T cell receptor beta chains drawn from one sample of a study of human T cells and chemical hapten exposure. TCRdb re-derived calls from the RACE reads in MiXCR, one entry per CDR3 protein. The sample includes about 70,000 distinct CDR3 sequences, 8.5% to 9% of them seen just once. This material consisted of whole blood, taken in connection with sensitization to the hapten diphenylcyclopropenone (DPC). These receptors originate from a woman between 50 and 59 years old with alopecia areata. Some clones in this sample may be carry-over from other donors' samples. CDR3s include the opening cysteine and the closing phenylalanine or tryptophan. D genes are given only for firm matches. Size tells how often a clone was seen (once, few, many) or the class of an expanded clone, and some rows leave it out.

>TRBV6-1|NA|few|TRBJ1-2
CASSEIFGQSSDYGYTF
TGTGCCAGCAGTGAAATCTTCGGACAGTCAAGTGACTATGGCTACACCTTC
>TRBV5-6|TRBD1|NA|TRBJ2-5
CASRIDRGVRETQYF
TGTGCCAGCAGGATTGACAGGGGCGTAAGGGAGACCCAGTACTTC
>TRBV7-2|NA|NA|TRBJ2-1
CASSPSEGNSYNEQFF
TGTGCCAGCAGCCCCTCTGAGGGGAACTCCTACAATGAGCAGTTCTTC
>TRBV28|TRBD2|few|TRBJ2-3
CASRSGTSGRGSTDTQYF
TGTGCCAGCCGCTCCGGGACTAGCGGGAGAGGGAGCACAGATACGCAGTATTTT
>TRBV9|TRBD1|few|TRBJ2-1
CASSVGDRGNYNEQFF
TGTGCCAGCAGCGTAGGTGACAGGGGTAACTACAATGAGCAGTTCTTC
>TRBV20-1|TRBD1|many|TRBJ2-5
CSASSGGRETQYF
TGCAGTGCTAGTTCAGGGGGAAGAGAGACCCAGTACTTC
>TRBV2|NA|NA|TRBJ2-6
CASSSRLPGLPRVGANVLTF
TGTGCCAGCAGTTCCAGACTCCCGGGACTCCCGAGGGTGGGGGCCAACGTCCTGACTTTC
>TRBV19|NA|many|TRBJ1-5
CASSMKRNQPQHF
TGTGCCAGTAGTATGAAGAGGAATCAGCCCCAGCATTTT
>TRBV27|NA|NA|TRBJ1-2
CASSLSGTQYGYTF
TGTGCCAGCAGTTTATCGGGGACACAGTATGGCTACACCTTC
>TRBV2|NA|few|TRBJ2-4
CASSTDTAKNIQYF
TGTGCCAGCTCTACTGACACAGCCAAAAACATTCAGTACTTC
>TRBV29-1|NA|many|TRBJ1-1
CSVEAGKPNTEAFF
TGCAGCGTTGAGGCAGGGAAGCCGAACACTGAAGCTTTCTTT
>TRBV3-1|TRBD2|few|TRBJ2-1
CASSPPLAGGYEQFF
TGTGCCAGCAGCCCCCCGCTAGCGGGGGGTTATGAGCAGTTCTTC
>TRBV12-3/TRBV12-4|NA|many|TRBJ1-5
CASSSSISNQPQHF
TGTGCCAGCAGTTCCTCAATTAGCAATCAGCCCCAGCATTTT
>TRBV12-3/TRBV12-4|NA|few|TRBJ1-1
CASGHWRGFNTEAFF
TGTGCCAGCGGTCACTGGCGGGGTTTCAACACTGAAGCTTTCTTT
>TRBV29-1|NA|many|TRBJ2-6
CSVGTSSGANVLTF
TGCAGCGTTGGGACCTCCTCTGGGGCCAACGTCCTGACTTTC
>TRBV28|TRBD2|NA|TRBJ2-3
CASSIPLSGSGTDTQYF
TGTGCCAGCAGTATCCCTTTAAGCGGGAGCGGCACAGATACGCAGTATTTT
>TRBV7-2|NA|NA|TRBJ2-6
CASSLEGGLVSQDSGANVLTF
TGTGCCAGCAGCTTAGAAGGAGGATTGGTTTCTCAGGACTCTGGGGCCAACGTCCTGACTTTC
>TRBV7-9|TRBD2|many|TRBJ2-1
CASSLATKLGGRDNEQFF
TGTGCCAGCAGCTTAGCCACCAAACTTGGCGGGAGGGACAATGAGCAGTTCTTC
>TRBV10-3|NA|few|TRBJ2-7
CAISESGPGSSYEQYF
TGTGCCATCAGTGAGTCGGGACCGGGTAGCTCCTACGAGCAGTACTTC
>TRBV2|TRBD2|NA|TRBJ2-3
CASSSGVSTDTQYF
TGTGCCAGCAGTAGCGGGGTTAGCACAGATACGCAGTATTTT
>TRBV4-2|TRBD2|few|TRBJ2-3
CASSPTSGAPDTQYF
TGTGCCAGCAGCCCGACTAGCGGGGCCCCAGATACGCAGTATTTT
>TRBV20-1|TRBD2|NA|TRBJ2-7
CSAREGSGISYEQYF
TGCAGTGCTAGAGAAGGTAGCGGGATCTCCTACGAGCAGTACTTC
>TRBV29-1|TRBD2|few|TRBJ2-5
CSVEGTSGGQETQYF
TGCAGCGTTGAGGGGACTAGCGGGGGCCAAGAGACCCAGTACTTC
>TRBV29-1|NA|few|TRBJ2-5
CSVELFKGETQYF
TGCAGCGTCGAGCTCTTCAAAGGGGAGACCCAGTACTTC
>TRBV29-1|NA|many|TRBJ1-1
CSVASASSTEAFF
TGCAGCGTCGCCTCCGCTTCCAGCACTGAAGCTTTCTTT
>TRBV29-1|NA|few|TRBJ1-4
CSVHGLTGLGNEKLFF
TGCAGCGTTCATGGTCTTACAGGGCTAGGTAATGAAAAACTGTTTTTT
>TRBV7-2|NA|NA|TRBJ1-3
CASSSPGNTIYF
TGTGCCAGCAGCTCACCTGGAAACACCATATATTTT
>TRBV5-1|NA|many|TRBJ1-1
CASSSIGRTEAFF
TGCGCCAGCAGCAGCATCGGAAGAACTGAAGCTTTCTTT
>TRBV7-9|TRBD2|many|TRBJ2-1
CASSRGGVSHNEQFF
TGTGCCAGCAGCCGGGGGGGGGTCTCGCACAATGAGCAGTTCTTC